Following are 18 T cell receptor beta chains from one sample sequenced in a study of OX40 agonist ivuxolimab in advanced cancers. TCRdb's copy holds only in-frame clones and misses some; the assay was immunoSEQ multiplex PCR. The sample lists 74,000 or so clones; around 85% were seen once. The material was CD4+ or CD8+ T cells sorted from blood, obtained in a trial of the OX40 agonist ivuxolimab. These receptors came from an adult with an advanced solid tumor such as melanoma, head and neck, liver or kidney cancer.

This clone appeared once. This rearrangement joins TRBV10-2 to TRBJ2-1; 7 nucleotides match TRBD1. This CDR3 region has 13 residues. CDR1 and CDR2 (germline): WSHSY, SAAADI. V lost 8 bases and J lost 12; bases outside the gene matches: 13. The CDR3 protein is CASCHGRGHGQFF. The CDR3 DNA is TGCGCCAGCTGCCATGGTAGGGGGCACGGGCAGTTCTTC.

The rearrangement joins TRBV6-5 to TRBJ1-2; TRBD1 aligns across 9 bases. Germline assignment: CDR1 MNHEY and CDR2 SVGAGI. V shed 0 bases and J 2 bases; nucleotides not matched to a gene: 1. The CDR3 sequence is 15 residues long. CDR3 nucleotides: TGTGCCAGCAGTTACTCCGGGACAGGGAACTATGGCTACACCTTC. Its translation is CASSYSGTGNYGYTF.

The V and J genes are TRBV11-2 and TRBJ2-7, with TRBD2 identical over 7 bases. CDR1 and CDR2 from the germline V gene are SGHAT and FQNNGV. The CDR3 contains 15 residues. V shed 4 bases, J shed 2 bases, and the junction held 8 bases outside the gene matches. CDR3 nucleotides: TGTGCCAGCAGCTCCACTGGGGGGGGGACCTACGAGCAGTACTTC. Translation: CASSSTGGGTYEQYF.

The rearrangement links TRBV7-2 to TRBJ2-5, with 11 nucleotides matching TRBD2. The CDR3 loop spans 16 amino acids. The trim removed 5 bases at V and 2 bases at J, leaving 7 bases unmatched. Germline CDR1 is SGHTA and CDR2 is FQGNSA. The CDR3 DNA reads TGTGCCAGCAGCCTCTCTCTAGCGGGGGGACAAGAGACCCAGTACTTC. Protein product: CASSLSLAGGQETQYF.

The gene calls are TRBV19 and TRBJ1-1, with D perhaps TRBD1 (6 bases). The ends were cut back, 3 bases at V and 8 bases at J, with 7 bases in the middle. This CDR3 contains 11 residues. Germline V gene lookup returns CDR1 LNHDA and CDR2 SQIVND (reference sequence). The CDR3 protein is CASSMRGEAFF. CDR3 coding DNA: TGTGCCAGTAGTATGAGGGGGGAAGCTTTCTTT.

The V gene is TRBV27, the J gene TRBJ2-3, with TRBD2 matching over 10 bases. Looked up from germline, CDR1 is MNHEY and CDR2 is SMNVEV (reference sequence). The CDR3 is 16 residues long. J lost 6 bases, V lost 3 bases, and 9 bases had no gene match. The CDR3 spells CASSFQLAGEGDTQYF. CDR3 nucleotide sequence: TGTGCCAGCAGTTTTCAGCTAGCGGGGGAGGGGGATACGCAGTATTTT.

A remark on this clone: A much larger clonotype is one base distant, so this may be a read error. This CDR3 reads CASSSGTDTQYF. Here the CDR3 DNA reads TGTGCCAGCAGCTCCGGCACAGATACGCAGTATTTT. The rearrangement joins TRBV7-2 to TRBJ2-3; no definite D call. Per the germline V gene, CDR1 is SGHTA and CDR2 is FQGNSA. This CDR3 region has 12 residues. V shed 4 bases and J shed 1 base, with 3 bases lying between them.

V is TRBV15 and J is TRBJ2-5; 9 bases agree with TRBD1. Germline V lookup: CDR1 LNHNV, CDR2 YYDKDF (reference sequence). The trim removed 0 bases at V and 3 bases at J, leaving 2 bases unmatched. CDR3 length: 15 residues. The CDR3 region is CATSRDGQGKETQYF. The CDR3 DNA reads TGTGCCACCAGCAGAGACGGACAGGGGAAAGAGACCCAGTACTTC.

The V and J genes are TRBV6-5 and TRBJ2-5, with D unresolved. Germline V gene lookup returns CDR1 MNHEY and CDR2 SVGAGI. The CDR3 length is 13 residues. Trimming took off 7 bases at V and 5 bases at J, with 14 bases between the two ends. This CDR3 reads CASTLPGSETQYF. The DNA for the CDR3 is TGTGCCAGCACCCTGCCCGGTTCTGAGACCCAGTACTTC.

The chain links TRBV7-3 to TRBJ1-1; D possibly corresponds to TRBD1 (5 bases). Trimming stripped 5 bases from V and 1 base from J, with 14 bases between. The CDR3 has 15 amino acids. Germline assignment: CDR1 SGHTA and CDR2 FQGTGA. The CDR3 bases are TGTGCCAGCAGCACCACAGGTTCGGGGAACACTGAAGCTTTCTTT. Translation: CASSTTGSGNTEAFF.

The chain has TRBV21-1 and TRBJ2-2. TRBV21-1 counts as a pseudogene. The CDR3 length is 15 residues. CDR3 region: CASSRAPPHTGELFF. The CDR3 DNA reads as TGTGCCAGCAGCCGGGCCCCACCGCACACCGGGGAGCTGTTTTTT.

This clone was observed once. The gene calls are TRBV4-1 and TRBJ2-7, with 7 nucleotides matching TRBD1. CDR3 size: 17 residues. The germline V gene encodes CDR1 MGHRA and CDR2 YSYEKL. With V trimmed by 4 bases and J by 2 bases, 14 bases remained unmatched. The DNA of the CDR3 is TGCGCCAGCAGCCTCGGGCCTGTACAGGGGATCCCCTACGAGCAGTACTTC. This codes for CASSLGPVQGIPYEQYF.

The rearrangement uses TRBV19 and TRBJ1-4, with D possibly TRBD1 on 6 matching bases. The V end lost 5 bases, the J end lost 3 bases, and 13 bases lay between the germline ends. Per germline, CDR1 LNHDA and CDR2 SQIVND (reference sequence). The CDR3 extends over 15 amino acids. The CDR3 region is CASSARTAANEKLFF. The CDR3 coding sequence is TGTGCCAGTAGTGCTCGGACAGCAGCTAATGAAAAACTGTTTTTT.

This clone occurred a few times. CDR3 DNA sequence: TGTGCCAGCAGGGGCAAAAACATTCAGTACTTC. Its protein product is CASRGKNIQYF. This sequence joins TRBV28 and TRBJ2-4, with D uncertain. Germline CDR1 reads MDHEN; CDR2 reads SYDVKM. This CDR3 is 11 amino acids long. Trimming removed 6 bases from V and 3 bases from J, with 3 bases in between.

J is TRBJ2-7 and V is TRBV28; a weak D match, TRBD2 (6 bases). Trimming cost V 7 bases and J 6 bases, with 16 bases left between them. The CDR3 covers 13 residues. CDR1 and CDR2 (germline): MDHEN, SYDVKM. For the CDR3, the DNA is TGTGCCAGCACTTCATATGTGGGGGGCGAGCAGTACTTC. Encoded protein: CASTSYVGGEQYF.

The chain couples TRBV9 to TRBJ2-5, with 7 nucleotides matching TRBD2. This CDR3 contains 14 residues. V gave up 0 bases and J gave up 3 bases; unmatched junction bases: 2. From germline, CDR1 is SGDLS and CDR2 YYNGEE. This CDR3 is CASSVVGGEETQYF. Written as DNA, the CDR3 is TGTGCCAGCAGCGTAGTGGGGGGGGAAGAGACCCAGTACTTC.

The V gene is TRBV9, the J gene TRBJ1-5; 7 bases align to TRBD1. CDR1 and CDR2 from the germline V gene are SGDLS and YYNGEE. The CDR3 contains 16 residues. Trimming at V came to 4 bases and at J to 4 bases, leaving 11 bases not matched to a gene. The CDR3, as DNA: TGTGCCAGCAGCCCCTCGGGGACAGAAAAAAATCAGCCCCAGCATTTT. It specifies CASSPSGTEKNQPQHF.

This CDR3 reads CASSLGGQVLSEQFF. The CDR3 bases are TGCGCCAGCAGCTTGGGGGGACAGGTTTTGAGTGAGCAGTTCTTC. The chain joins TRBV5-1 to TRBJ2-1; 8 bases match TRBD1. This CDR3 spans 15 amino acids. Germline CDR1 and CDR2: SGHRS and YFSETQ. V lost 0 bases and J lost 9; bases outside the gene matches: 8.